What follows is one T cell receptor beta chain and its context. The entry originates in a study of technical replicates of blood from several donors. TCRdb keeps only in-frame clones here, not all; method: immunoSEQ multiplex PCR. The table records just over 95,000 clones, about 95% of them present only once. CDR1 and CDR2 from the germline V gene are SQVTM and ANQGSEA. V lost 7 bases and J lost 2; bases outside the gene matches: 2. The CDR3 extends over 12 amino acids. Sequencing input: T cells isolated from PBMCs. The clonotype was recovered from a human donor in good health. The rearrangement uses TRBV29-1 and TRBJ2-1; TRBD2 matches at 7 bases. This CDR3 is CSGGGTYNEQFF. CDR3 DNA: TGCAGCGGGGGGGGGACCTACAATGAGCAGTTCTTC.